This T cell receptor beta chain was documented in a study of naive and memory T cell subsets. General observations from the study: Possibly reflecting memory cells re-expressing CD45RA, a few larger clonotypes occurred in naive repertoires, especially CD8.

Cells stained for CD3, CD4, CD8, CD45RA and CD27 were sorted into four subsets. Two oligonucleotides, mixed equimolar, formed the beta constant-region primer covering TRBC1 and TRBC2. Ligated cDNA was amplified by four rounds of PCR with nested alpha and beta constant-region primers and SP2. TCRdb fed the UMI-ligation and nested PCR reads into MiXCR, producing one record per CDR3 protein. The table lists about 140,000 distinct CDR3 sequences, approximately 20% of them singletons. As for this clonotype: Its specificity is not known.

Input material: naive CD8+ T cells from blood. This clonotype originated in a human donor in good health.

DNA for the CDR3: TGTGCCAGCAGCTACCAATTTAGTCCGGGGGATACGCAGTATTTT. The encoded protein is CASSYQFSPGDTQYF. V and J are TRBV13 and TRBJ2-3; D perhaps matches TRBD2 (5 bases). CDR3 size: 15 residues. The V end was cut by 4 bases, the J end by 6 bases, with 17 bases between. CDR1 is PRHDT, CDR2 FYEKMQ, per germline (reference sequence).